A selection of T cell receptor beta chains follows, all from one sample in a study of shared clonotypes between healthy human individuals. Sequencing used immunoSEQ multiplex PCR; TCRdb keeps in-frame clones, though not all of them. The data show around 690,000 clones, roughly 87% seen once. The sample taken for sequencing was memory CD8+ T cells from PBMCs. The receptors come from a man between 18 and 35 years old in good health. Some clones in this sample may be carry-over from other donors' samples. Each CDR3 is given with its conserved first and last residue. The D gene is left open where the match is weak.

D,J,V,DNA,CDR3
TRBD2,TRBJ2-1,TRBV4-1,TGCGCCAGCAGCCTCCTCCTAGCGGGCTCCTACAATGAGCAGTTCTTC,CASSLLLAGSYNEQFF
TRBD1,TRBJ2-5,TRBV13,TGTGCCAGCAGCCCTCGGACAGGGGCAGGAGAGACCCAGTACTTC,CASSPRTGAGETQYF
NA,TRBJ2-2,TRBV28,TGTGCCAGCAGTCCCCGGACAGACACCGGGGAGCTGTTTTTT,CASSPRTDTGELFF
TRBD1,TRBJ1-2,TRBV29-1,TGCAGCGCCACAGGGGGCGATGGCTACACCTTC,CSATGGDGYTF
TRBD1,TRBJ2-7,TRBV6-6,TGTGCCAGCAGTCAAGGGGGCTCCGCCTACGAGCAGTACTTC,CASSQGGSAYEQYF
NA,TRBJ2-7,TRBV6-1,TGTGCCAGCAGTGAAGGGCTAGCGTTGACCTACGAGCAGTACTTC,CASSEGLALTYEQYF
TRBD2,TRBJ2-5,TRBV28,TGTGCCAGCAGTTTATCTCGCGGGAGGGTTTCGGAGACCCAGTACTTC,CASSLSRGRVSETQYF
NA,TRBJ2-1,TRBV27,TGTGCCAGCAGTTTTAGGTCCGCTAATGAGCAGTTCTTC,CASSFRSANEQFF
NA,TRBJ2-7,TRBV15,TGTGCCACCAGCCCAGACCCCGGTGCCTTTTACGAGCAGTACTTC,CATSPDPGAFYEQYF
NA,TRBJ2-3,TRBV6-1,TGTGCCAGCATAGCGTCCACAGATACGCAGTATTTT,CASIASTDTQYF